This TCR beta chain is from a study of T-cell reconstitution after alpha-beta-depleted transplantation in children. The CDR3 contains 18 residues. The library targeted TCRbeta and was prepared with unique molecular identifiers. TCRdb ran MiXCR on the PCR reads and lists one entry per CDR3 protein. The repertoire holds roughly 150,000 distinct CDR3 sequences, with around 10% as singletons. Specimen: PBMCs, collected before TCRalphabeta/CD19-depleted stem cell transplant. The rearrangement links TRBV12-2 to TRBJ2-2; the D call TRBD1 from the table was never checked on the DNA. TRBV12-2 is noted as a pseudogene. The sequence was obtained from a boy aged 2 to 10 with acute myeloid leukemia, due to receive a stem cell transplant. CDR3: CASRRAPCTSSHTGELFF. The CDR3 region has the DNA TGTGCAAGTCGCCGGGCCCCCTGCACTAGTAGTCACACCGGGGAGCTGTTTTTT.